This TCR beta chain was recovered during a study of cytomegalovirus exposure and HLA in healthy donors. As for the study in general: There were about 85 million unique TCRs (from HLA-typed donors) in an early data release. Study-wide results and caveats: Researchers had no immune exposure information except CMV serostatus available. By HLA locus, TCR association rates varied in a later analysis, with DRB1 showing the most and HLA-C the fewest.

PCR primers comprised 60 Vbeta and 13 Jbeta primers. The protocol was immunoSEQ multiplex PCR, while the TCRdb copy is restricted to in-frame clones and leaves out a portion. Among around 95,000 clones listed, approximately 79% were seen once. The CDR3 consists of 14 residues. The germline gives CDR1 SQVTM, CDR2 ANQGSEA. The V and J ends lost 5 bases and 5 bases respectively, with 18 bases between them. Turning to this clone: Its antigen is as yet unknown.

The receptor was derived from a male donor in good health and CMV-seronegative. The gene calls are TRBV29-1 and TRBJ2-5, with D perhaps TRBD2 (7 bases). Sequencing used PBMCs. Here the CDR3 reads CSVKGGAVMETQYF. The CDR3 nucleotides are TGCAGCGTTAAGGGGGGGGCCGTTATGGAGACCCAGTACTTC.